This T cell receptor (beta chain) was captured in a study of blood T cell repertoires in COVID-19. CDR1 and CDR2 from the germline V gene are SQVTM and ANQGSEA. This CDR3 is built from 13 residues. Unmatched junction bases numbered 3, after V lost 5 bases and J lost 1 base. In its sample, this clone was seen once. Libraries were prepared by immunoSEQ multiplex PCR; TCRdb keeps only in-frame clonotypes and omits some of them. The repertoire consists of about 170,000 clones, with about 85% occurring once and the leading ten covering 1% to 1.5%. This TCR was sampled from a man in his sixties who had recovered from COVID-19. V and J are TRBV29-1 and TRBJ2-5, with TRBD1 identical over 8 bases. The sample taken for sequencing was peripheral blood. This chain's CDR3 is CSVWDRRQETQYF. The CDR3 coding sequence is TGCAGCGTTTGGGACAGGCGCCAAGAGACCCAGTACTTC.